Reported below is one T cell receptor (beta chain). Per the original methods: Nucleated cell counts were estimated from reference gene primer amplification. Only in-frame clones appear in the TCRdb table, and some are missing; sequencing was by immunoSEQ multiplex PCR. The V and J calls and the clone size are those of that table, but D and trimming were determined from the DNA. The repertoire holds about 76,000 clones, approximately 84% seen once, with approximately 9.9% in the top ten. The sample originates from a study of blood T cell repertoires in COVID-19. The CDR3 length is 13 residues. The V end lost 2 bases, the J end lost 5 bases, and 9 bases lay between the germline ends.

The material sequenced was peripheral blood. The rearrangement joins TRBV12-3 or TRBV12-4 to TRBJ1-2; D possibly corresponds to TRBD1 (5 bases). The clonotype was recovered from a man in his sixties with COVID-19, enrolled during active disease. The CDR3: CASSLTGSYGYTF. The DNA for the CDR3 is TGTGCCAGCAGTTTAACAGGAAGTTATGGCTACACCTTC.